This T cell receptor beta chain was sequenced during a study of cytomegalovirus exposure and HLA in healthy donors. Using immunoSEQ multiplex PCR, the repertoire was profiled, and TCRdb retains in-frame clones only, with some absent. The table lists about 120,000 clones, roughly 84% of them singletons. Study-wide findings and caveats: CMV antigen specificity of three CMV-associated chains was confirmed in vitro.

Note on this clone: Its antigen is not identified.

Germline trimming cut 6 bases from V and 6 bases from J; bases unmatched to any gene: 9. The CDR3 sequence is 15 residues long. Per the germline V gene, CDR1 is WSHSY and CDR2 is SAAADI. The sequencing sample was made of PBMCs. This rearrangement joins TRBV10-2 to TRBJ2-3; 10 bases line up with TRBD2. The TCR originated in a woman in her twenties or thirties in good health and CMV-seronegative. This CDR3 reads CASRRGSGGADTQYF. In nucleotides, the CDR3 is TGCGCCAGCAGGAGAGGGAGCGGGGGGGCGGATACGCAGTATTTT.